One sample yielded the 8 T cell receptor beta chains listed below, sequenced in a study of T cell repertoires in cytomegalovirus infection. TCRdb re-derived calls from the reads in MiXCR, one entry per CDR3 protein. The data contain approximately 490,000 distinct CDR3 sequences, roughly 12% of them singletons. Sequencing was performed on PBMCs. The receptors shown here come from a human donor in good health (CMV status not recorded). Some clones in this sample may be carry-over from other donors' samples.

The chain couples TRBV20-1 to TRBJ2-2, with 7 nucleotides matching TRBD1. The CDR3 has 18 amino acids. Germline V gene sequence: CDR1 DFQATT, CDR2 SNEGSKA (reference sequence). Losses at the gene ends were 3 bases for V and 2 bases for J; bases not matched to a gene: 15. CDR3 residues: CSASVVSGQGENTGELFF. The CDR3 DNA is TGCAGTGCTAGCGTTGTATCGGGCCAGGGGGAAAACACCGGGGAGCTGTTTTTT.

In its sample, this clonotype was seen a few times. This chain uses TRBV28 with TRBJ2-7, with 9 bases identical to TRBD1. Trimming at V came to 7 bases and at J to 4 bases, leaving 11 bases not matched to a gene. The CDR3 is 15 residues long. CDR1 and CDR2 from the germline V gene are MDHEN and SYDVKM. The CDR3 region has the DNA TGTGCCAGCACCGTCGGCGGGACAGGGATTTACGAGCAGTACTTC. It codes for CASTVGGTGIYEQYF.

The chain couples TRBV13 to TRBJ1-5, with TRBD1 identical over 11 bases. V dropped 4 bases and J dropped 4; count of bases not matched to a gene: 6. This CDR3 spans 16 amino acids. The germline gives CDR1 PRHDT, CDR2 FYEKMQ (reference sequence). CDR3 region: CASSSRTGGPNQPQHF. The CDR3 DNA reads as TGTGCCAGCAGCTCCCGGACAGGGGGCCCGAATCAGCCCCAGCATTTT.

In this sample, this clonotype turned up once. One junction end disagrees with the germline gene, perhaps due to a read error. This chain connects TRBV7-7 to TRBJ1-1; 10 bases match TRBD1. CDR1 is SSHAT and CDR2 is FNYEAQ in the germline V gene (reference sequence). The CDR3 extends over 16 amino acids. The CDR3 bases are TGTGCTAGCAGCCCCTGGACCGGGACAGGGGACACTGAAGCTTTCTTT. It codes for CASSPWTGTGDTEAFF.

This clonotype was seen at least ten times. V usage is TRBV7-8 and J usage is TRBJ2-3, with TRBD2 identical over 14 bases. The CDR3 is made up of 21 amino acids. Germline V gene sequence: CDR1 SGHVS, CDR2 FQNEAQ. V was pared by 1 base and J by 0 bases, with 12 bases of the junction left unmatched. The CDR3 region has the DNA TGTGCCAGCAGCTTAGGATGGGGTGGGACTAGCGGGAGAGAAAGCACAGATACGCAGTATTTT. It is translated as CASSLGWGGTSGRESTDTQYF.

This clonotype was counted ten times or more. The chain joins TRBV7-8 to TRBJ2-1; no clear D gene. There are 14 residues in the CDR3. Germline V gene lookup returns CDR1 SGHVS and CDR2 FQNEAQ. Trimming took 1 base from V and 5 from J, leaving 9 bases between them. The CDR3 is CASSLGQRDNEQFF. The CDR3 nucleotides read TGTGCCAGCAGCTTAGGGCAAAGGGACAATGAGCAGTTCTTC.

This clonotype was seen repeatedly, ten times or more. CDR3 residues: CASSLYRRDTEAFF. CDR3 in DNA: TGTGCCAGCAGTTTATACAGACGGGATACTGAAGCTTTCTTT. The V call is TRBV12-3 or TRBV12-4, the J call TRBJ1-1, with unresolved D. The CDR3 extends over 14 amino acids. Trimming removed 2 bases from V and 5 bases from J, with 12 bases in between.

CDR3 region: CASIRTARGGELFF. The CDR3 coding sequence is TGTGCCAGTATCCGGACCGCGCGGGGCGGGGAGCTGTTTTTT. The J gene is TRBJ2-2, the V gene TRBV19, with TRBD2 as a possible D gene (6 bases). This CDR3 is 14 amino acids long. CDR1 LNHDA and CDR2 SQIVND come from the germline V gene (reference sequence). V shed 7 bases and J shed 7 bases, with 16 bases lying between them.